This T cell receptor beta chain was sequenced during a study of regulatory T cells in long-lasting Graves disease. In the study overall: Positive TSH receptor antibodies alongside over 5 years of antithyroid drugs were what marked Graves' disease as persistent.

The study's findings and limits: More public clonotypes were shared by persistent patients (about 3,000) than by new patients (approximately 1,000).

This clonotype was found many times. Its specificity is not known. The TCR beta library used iRepertoire HTBI primers with Arm-PCR amplification of CDR3. TCRdb reprocessed the multiplex PCR reads with MiXCR, giving one entry per CDR3 protein. The repertoire holds around 450,000 distinct CDR3 sequences, around a fifth seen once, with about 6.6% in the top ten. Germline CDR1 SQVTM, CDR2 ANQGSEA. The CDR3 extends over 12 amino acids. The V and J ends lost 4 bases and 5 bases respectively, with 9 bases between them. The time point here: persistent/refractory GD, antithyroid drugs over 5 years with positive TRAb. PBMC RNA served as the TCR library source.

This TCR came from a female donor with Graves disease. The specimen was peripheral blood mononuclear cells (PBMCs), collected when the disease was refractory, from a patient treated with antithyroid drugs. The chain has TRBV29-1 and TRBJ1-5; no clear D. The CDR3 DNA is TGCAGCGTTGGCGGGTGGGATCAGCCCCAGCATTTT. Translating it yields CSVGGWDQPQHF.